This T cell receptor (beta chain) is from a study of CD8+ T cells in alopecia areata (dated by TCRdb to 2016 to 2018). Regarding the study in general: The study used high-throughput TCRbeta sequencing to examine T cell clonal expansion in alopecia areata, in both the C3H/HeJ mouse model and human patients. In humans, TCRbeta sequencing was performed on scalp tissue and on sorted CD4+ and CD8+ peripheral blood T cells from healthy controls and from patients with patchy or totalis/universalis alopecia areata. Scalp clonality was compared among normal scalp (n=4), patchy alopecia areata scalp (n=8), and alopecia totalis/universalis scalp (n=8). RNA came from the PAXgene miRNA kit for fixed scalp, the miRNeasy kit for PBMCs, and the RNeasy kit for mouse skin. TCRbeta CDR3 regions were amplified by immunoSEQ multiplex PCR using 35 Vbeta forward and 13 Jbeta reverse primers.

The germline ends are 6 bases apart after V is trimmed by 0 bases and J by 0 bases. The germline V gene (reference sequence) yields GTSNPN for CDR1 and SVGIG for CDR2. Its CDR3 holds 14 amino acids, cysteine through phenylalanine. The DNA shown is the 42-base CDR3, in frame from base 1. Remarks on this clone: Its antigen target is currently unknown. No base-level quality is on record; no much larger clone is a single base apart.

PBMCs were isolated by density centrifugation and stained for CD3, CD4 and CD8, after which CD4+ and CD8+ T cells were sorted on a FACSAria. Unaffected controls provided scalp biopsies and blood samples. Points the paper makes about the study in general: Compared with normal scalp, lesional scalp had higher clonality and more expanded CD8+ clones, particularly in alopecia totalis/universalis, a pattern that suggests antigenic drive. TCR sequences shared between patients were less clear than in mice, possibly partly because of HLA diversity in the patient population. Resident alphabeta T cells in normal human skin are also sequenced, complicating scalp TCR repertoire analysis, unlike mouse skin dominated by gammadelta T cells.

The library was made by the immunoSEQ multiplex PCR assay. To provide template for TCR sequencing, every sample had RNA extracted and reverse transcribed into cDNA. First-strand cDNA was synthesized using SuperScript III with a 2:1 mix of oligo-dT and random hexamers. A synthetic immune receptor repertoire was used to gauge amplification bias, and whatever bias remained was removed computationally. Per the original workflow: Raw reads were preprocessed for error removal, and CDR3 was defined according to IMGT conventions as running from the conserved cysteine to phenylalanine. To get clonality, Shannon entropy was normalized by log2 of the number of productive unique TCRs and the result was subtracted from 1. Whether each scalp clone was CD4 or CD8 was inferred by checking scalp TCRbeta sequences against the CD4 and CD8 repertoires from sorted blood. In TCRdb, the immuneACCESS table is reduced to in-frame sequences with V and J assigned. These tables do not hold every clone; where another copy was compared, an unresolved V gene accounts for under half, and the others remain unexplained. V and J calls and clone size are those listed in that table; D and trimming were worked out from the DNA. This sample lists some 180,000 clones; roughly 56% were detected once. Under 5% of the sample lies in the top ten.

The clonotype originates from a human donor in good health. The chain joins TRBV30 to TRBJ1-3, with no D gene named confidently. Sequencing was done on a sample of CD8+ T cells sorted from blood. The CDR3 region has the sequence CAWSVGNSGNTIYF. The nucleotide sequence is given as TGTGCCTGGAGTGTAGGGAACTCTGGAAACACCATATATTTT.